This passage covers 18 T cell receptor beta chains from one sample sequenced in a study of blood T cells in healthy people across ages (dated by TCRdb to the mid-2010s). The method behind the library was 5' RACE. TCRdb records Illumina HiSeq 2500 as the sequencer. The second PCR ran for roughly 7 to 12 cycles and used a J-beta primer mix along with a sample-barcoded 5' primer. The public reads were reanalyzed by TCRdb: fastp trimming at Q25, MiXCR alignment, in-frame beta chains only. Each record represents a unique CDR3 protein, reported with the most common genes and DNA among its rows. The sample table contains over a million distinct CDR3 sequences; only one count was recorded for more than 40% of them. The ten biggest clones cover approximately 19% of the sample. The sequenced sample was blood. Receptors were obtained from a woman aged 55-70 years in good health.

This clonotype was counted a few times. V usage is TRBV20-1 and J usage is TRBJ2-7, with D unresolved. V lost 6 bases to trimming and J lost 2 bases, with 17 bases between them. CDR1 and CDR2 from the germline V gene are DFQATT and SNEGSKA (reference sequence). The CDR3 has 14 amino acids. As DNA, the CDR3 is TGCAGTGCGTTCCCGACTGTTCCCACCTACGAGCAGTACTTC. Amino acid sequence: CSAFPTVPTYEQYF.

The genes are TRBV28 and TRBJ2-7, with a weak D call TRBD1 (6 bases). CDR1 and CDR2 (germline): MDHEN, SYDVKM. V lost 4 bases to trimming and J lost 12 bases, with 16 bases between them. CDR3 length: 12 residues. CDR3 protein: CASSSTGGRPYF. The CDR3 bases are TGTGCCAGCAGTTCGACAGGAGGTCGCCCGTACTTC.

This clonotype was seen a handful of times. CDR3: CASSPPGGRDEQYF. CDR3 DNA: TGTGCCAGCAGTCCCCCAGGGGGCAGGGACGAGCAGTACTTC. This chain links TRBV27 with TRBJ2-4; 8 positions agree with TRBD1. TRBJ2-7 explains the end of the DNA better; the J call may be wrong. CDR3 size: 14 residues. The V gene's germline CDR1 is MNHEY and CDR2 SMNVEV (reference sequence).

The chain is built from TRBV20-1 and TRBJ2-1; 10 bases align to TRBD2. V shed 4 bases and J 12 bases; nucleotides not matched to a gene: 9. The germline gives CDR1 DFQATT, CDR2 SNEGSKA (reference sequence). CDR3 length: 13 amino acids. Here the CDR3 DNA reads TGCAGTGCTACTACTCTAGCGGGAGCCGGGCAGTTCTTC. It is translated as CSATTLAGAGQFF.

The rearrangement uses TRBV27 and TRBJ2-7; D perhaps matches TRBD1 (5 bases). The germline V gene has CDR1 MNHEY and CDR2 SMNVEV (reference sequence). This CDR3 is built from 16 residues. Trimming pared 5 bases from V and 3 bases from J, leaving 20 bases between. CDR3 residues: CASSPGWVWGRYEQYF. DNA for the CDR3: TGTGCCAGCAGTCCAGGCTGGGTATGGGGCCGCTACGAGCAGTACTTC.

This clonotype turned up a few times. An end of the junction differs from the germline gene, which may be a read error. The chain employs TRBV27 and TRBJ2-5; D uncertain. Germline lookup yields CDR1 MNHEY and CDR2 SMNVEV (reference sequence). The CDR3 runs 11 residues. The CDR3 region has the DNA TGTGCCAGCATGGCCCAAGAGACTCAGTACTTC. It specifies CASMAQETQYF.

This clonotype occurred a few times. The CDR3: CASSREFGLDTQYF. CDR3 sequence (DNA): TGCGCCAGCAGCCGGGAGTTTGGTCTGGATACGCAGTATTTT. This rearrangement joins TRBV10-1 to TRBJ2-3, with TRBD2 as a possible D gene (6 bases). The CDR3 covers 14 residues. V shed 6 bases and J shed 6 bases, with 16 bases lying between them. Germline V gives CDR1 WNHNN, CDR2 SYGVQD (reference sequence).

The chain uses TRBV2 and TRBJ2-7; no definite D call. Germline V CDR1 and CDR2: SNHLY, FYNNEI. The CDR3 extends over 13 amino acids. The V end lost 0 bases, the J end lost 5 bases, and 8 bases lay between the germline ends. In DNA, the CDR3 is TGTGCCAGCAGTGAAGCTTCGGCTAACGAGCAGTACTTC. Translation: CASSEASANEQYF.

This clonotype came up a few times. The rearrangement uses TRBV27 and TRBJ1-2; perhaps TRBD1 as D (5 bases). CDR3 size: 15 residues. V dropped 4 bases and J dropped 8 bases, with 20 bases sitting between them. Germline values: CDR1 MNHEY, CDR2 SMNVEV (reference sequence). CDR3 nucleotides: TGTGCCAGCAGTTCGTCGGGACCCTGGGAGGGGGGCTACACCTTC. Residues: CASSSSGPWEGGYTF.

CDR3 amino acids: CASSYSIDGGLGEQFF. CDR3 DNA sequence: TGTGCCAGCAGTTACTCGATAGATGGGGGGCTGGGTGAGCAGTTCTTC. The V gene is TRBV6-2 or TRBV6-3, the J gene TRBJ2-1, with D perhaps TRBD1 or TRBD2 (6 bases each). Germline-derived CDR1 and CDR2 are MNHEY and SVGEGT. Trimming removed 0 bases at V and 9 bases at J, with 18 bases between. The CDR3 has 16 residues.

The J gene is TRBJ1-1, the V gene TRBV5-5; D might be TRBD1 (6 bases). The CDR3 length is 15 residues. The germline V and J ends were trimmed by 2 bases and 4 bases, with 15 bases remaining between them. The germline gives CDR1 SGHKS, CDR2 YYEKEE (reference sequence). The CDR3 DNA sequence: TGTGCCAGCAGCTTAAACAGGGCCTTGGGCACTGAAGCTTTCTTT. Translating it yields CASSLNRALGTEAFF.

This clonotype was counted only a few times. This chain joins TRBV4-1 and TRBJ2-5; 9 bases fit TRBD2. The assigned J gene may be wrong: the sequence end matches TRBJ2-7 better. Germline V gives CDR1 MGHRA, CDR2 YSYEKL. This CDR3 contains 15 residues. The CDR3 nucleotides read TGCGCCAGCAGCCAACAGACTAGCGGTCTCTACGAGCAGTACTTC. This translates into CASSQQTSGLYEQYF.

V gene TRBV24-1 combines with J gene TRBJ2-7; TRBD1 agrees at 10 bases. The junction had 4 bases not matched to a gene; V was cut back by 5 bases and J by 4 bases. Germline assignment: CDR1 KGHDR and CDR2 SFDVKD. The CDR3 is 14 amino acids. The chain's CDR3 is CATSAGTGAYEQYF. The CDR3 DNA is TGTGCCACCAGTGCGGGGACAGGGGCGTACGAGCAGTACTTC.

This clonotype was counted ten times or more. The J gene is TRBJ1-6, the V gene TRBV9, with D hard to call. Germline loops: CDR1 SGDLS, CDR2 YYNGEE. Trimming stripped 1 base from V and 8 bases from J, with 7 bases between. The CDR3 is 13 residues long. This CDR3 is CASSVSPYSPLHF. CDR3 in DNA: TGTGCCAGCAGCGTAAGTCCGTATTCACCCCTCCACTTT.

The chain is built from TRBV6-5 and TRBJ2-3; weak D call: TRBD1 (5 bases). V was shortened by 2 bases and J by 2 bases, with 11 bases between the two germline ends. This CDR3 region has 15 residues. Germline V gene sequence: CDR1 MNHEY, CDR2 SVGAGI. CDR3 nucleotides: TGTGCCAGCAGTTACGGGGCAGGGTACACAGATACGCAGTATTTT. Translation: CASSYGAGYTDTQYF.

CDR3 protein: CASRGQGSNTEAFF. Here the CDR3 DNA reads TGTGCCAGCAGGGGACAGGGATCGAACACTGAAGCTTTCTTT. V gene TRBV9 combines with J gene TRBJ1-1, with 9 bases fitting TRBD1. CDR3 size: 14 residues. The V segment lost 5 bases and the J segment 1 base; nucleotides outside the gene matches: 3. Germline CDR1 SGDLS, CDR2 YYNGEE.

The chain couples TRBV5-1 to TRBJ2-1; 13 bases are a match to TRBD2. The J call may be incorrect, as the DNA end agrees better with TRBJ2-7. Germline V gene data show CDR1 as SGHRS and CDR2 as YFSETQ. This CDR3 contains 16 residues. The CDR3 here is CASSLGLAGGNNEQYF. The CDR3 nucleotides are TGCGCCAGCAGCTTGGGACTAGCGGGGGGAAACAATGAGCAGTACTTC.

The chain has TRBV5-1 and TRBJ1-4, with D perhaps matching TRBD1 (6 bases). Germline-derived CDR1 and CDR2 are SGHRS and YFSETQ. The CDR3 sequence is 14 residues long. V was trimmed by 2 bases and J by 6 bases, leaving 11 bases between them. The CDR3 loop is CASSLQGNDEKLFF. In nucleotides, the CDR3 is TGCGCCAGCAGCTTACAGGGTAATGATGAAAAACTGTTTTTT.